The 20 T cell receptor beta chains below come from one sample, sequenced in a study of human T cells and chemical hapten exposure. Documented time point: pre-sensitization, week 0. Treatment indicated: therapeutic diphenylcyclopropenone sensitization with weekly scalp DPC. Total RNA was isolated from whole blood that had not been fractionated. TCRdb itself ran the RACE reads through MiXCR, one entry per CDR3 protein. The table lists tens of thousands of distinct CDR3 sequences, under 13% of them singletons. The specimen was whole blood, collected in connection with sensitization to the hapten diphenylcyclopropenone (DPC). These receptors originate from a man between 50 and 59 years old with alopecia areata. Some clones in this sample may be carry-over from other donors' samples.

This clonotype was detected many times. The chain joins TRBV5-1 to TRBJ1-1; D gene unclear. V lost 4 bases, J lost 2 bases, and 12 bases lay in between. CDR3 size: 14 residues. Germline assignment: CDR1 SGHRS and CDR2 YFSETQ. Here the CDR3 DNA reads TGCGCCAGCAGCGGATTACTTAGTAACACTGAAGCTTTCTTT. Translating it yields CASSGLLSNTEAFF.

This clonotype showed up just a few times. The chain recombines TRBV7-2 with TRBJ2-2, with 9 bases fitting TRBD1. After removal of 5 bases from V and 3 bases from J, the junction contained 1 base not matched to a gene. Germline lookup yields CDR1 SGHTA and CDR2 FQGNSA. The CDR3 runs to 14 residues. The CDR3 DNA reads as TGTGCCAGCAGCGGGACAGGGTACACCGGGGAGCTGTTTTTT. It yields the protein CASSGTGYTGELFF. Together with reference TRBV7-2 and TRBJ2-2, the CDR3 gives the full variable domain: GAGVSQSPSNKVTEKGKDVELRCDPISGHTALYWYRQSLGQGLEFLIYFQGNSAPDKSGLPSDRFSAERTGGSVSTLTIQRTQQEDSAVYLCASSGTGYTGELFFGEGSRLTVL.

This clonotype was counted many times. The chain recombines TRBV28 with TRBJ2-7; TRBD1 agrees at 7 bases. V dropped 7 bases and J dropped 4; count of bases not matched to a gene: 10. CDR3 length: 14 amino acids. Germline assignment: CDR1 MDHEN and CDR2 SYDVKM. CDR3 protein: CASTRDREWYEQYF. CDR3 nucleotide sequence: TGTGCCAGCACCCGAGACAGGGAATGGTACGAGCAGTACTTC.

This clonotype was observed a handful of times. The rearrangement links TRBV3-1 to TRBJ2-6, with TRBD2 matching over 12 bases. The ends lost 4 bases at V and 3 bases at J; junction bases unmatched: 4. The CDR3 is made up of 17 amino acids. The germline CDR1 and CDR2 sequences are LGHDT and YNNKEL (reference sequence). The CDR3: CASSRTSGEGGANVLTF. The CDR3 bases are TGTGCCAGCAGCCGGACTAGCGGGGAGGGTGGGGCCAACGTCCTGACTTTC.

The chain is built from TRBV7-8 and TRBJ2-4, with 7 bases matching TRBD2. V lost 3 bases, J lost 0 bases, and 14 bases stayed unmatched. Germline CDR1 reads SGHVS; CDR2 reads FQNEAQ. This CDR3 contains 19 residues. The CDR3 protein is CASSFLAAPSPIAKNIQYF. The DNA of the CDR3 is TGTGCCAGCAGCTTCCTAGCGGCCCCAAGTCCCATAGCCAAAAACATTCAGTACTTC.

The J gene is TRBJ2-5, the V gene TRBV10-3, with 11 bases matching TRBD2. Germline V gene data show CDR1 as ENHRY and CDR2 as SYGVKD. The length of the CDR3 is 17 residues. The trim removed 4 bases at V and 3 bases at J, leaving 10 bases unmatched. CDR3 coding DNA: TGTGCCATCAGTGGGGGGGGCCTAGCGGGAGGAGAAGAGACCCAGTACTTC. This translates into CAISGGGLAGGEETQYF.

The sample holds many counts of this clonotype. The chain combines TRBV6-2 or TRBV6-3 with TRBJ1-1, with TRBD1 as a possible D gene (6 bases). V shed 6 bases and J shed 10 bases, with 18 bases lying between them. The CDR3 is made up of 13 amino acids. Germline V gene lookup returns CDR1 MNHEY and CDR2 SVGEGT. The CDR3 region is CASSPPNRVVAFF. CDR3 nucleotides: TGTGCCAGCAGCCCCCCCAACAGGGTCGTAGCTTTCTTT.

This clonotype was observed at least ten times. V usage is TRBV30 and J usage is TRBJ1-2, with 7 bases identical to TRBD1. The length of the CDR3 is 14 residues. The V segment lost 5 bases and the J segment 6 bases; nucleotides outside the gene matches: 12. CDR1 is GTSNPN, CDR2 SVGIG, per germline (reference sequence). CDR3 nucleotide sequence: TGTGCCTGGGCCAGTGTCAGACAGGGCAATGGCTACACCTTC. Encoded protein: CAWASVRQGNGYTF.

This clonotype was seen ten or more times. The CDR3 is CSARKQVVYEQYF. In DNA form, the CDR3 reads TGCAGTGCTAGAAAACAGGTGGTGTACGAGCAGTACTTC. The chain is built from TRBV20-1 and TRBJ2-7; the D gene is possibly TRBD1 (5 bases). Germline V CDR1 and CDR2: DFQATT, SNEGSKA (reference sequence). There are 13 residues in the CDR3. V was pared by 2 bases and J by 4 bases, with 12 bases between.

This clonotype has only a few counts. The V call is TRBV28, the J call TRBJ2-5; 12 nucleotides line up with TRBD2. Germline V gene lookup returns CDR1 MDHEN and CDR2 SYDVKM. The J segment lost 5 bases and the V segment lost 4 bases, leaving 14 bases of the junction unmatched. The CDR3 totals 18 residues. The CDR3, as DNA: TGTGCCAGCAGTTCAACTGGACTAGCGGGACCACACGGGGAGACCCAGTACTTC. The encoded protein is CASSSTGLAGPHGETQYF.

A word on this clonotype: The junction and the germline gene differ at one end; a read error may be behind it. V is TRBV10-3 and J is TRBJ2-7; D not certain. This CDR3 region has 12 residues. The germline CDR1 and CDR2 sequences are ENHRY and SYGVKD. In DNA form, the CDR3 reads TGTGCCATCAGTGACCGGGCTGACGAGGAGTACTTC. Protein: CAISDRADEEYF.

V usage is TRBV19 and J usage is TRBJ1-4; D remains ambiguous. V dropped 4 bases and J dropped 1 base, with 13 bases sitting between them. Per the germline V gene, CDR1 is LNHDA and CDR2 is SQIVND (reference sequence). The CDR3 extends over 16 amino acids. This CDR3 reads CASSTRQIRTNEKLFF. CDR3 bases: TGTGCCAGTAGTACGAGACAAATCCGAACTAATGAAAAACTGTTTTTT. Full variable domain (outside the CDR3, taken from reference TRBV19 and TRBJ1-4): DGGITQSPKYLFRKEGQNVTLSCEQNLNHDAMYWYRQDPGQGLRLIYYSQIVNDFQKGDIAEGYSVSREKKESFPLTVTSAQKNPTAFYLCASSTRQIRTNEKLFFGSGTQLSVL.

This clonotype was observed a few times. The chain has TRBV7-8 and TRBJ1-2; D remains unclear. The germline V gene has CDR1 SGHVS and CDR2 FQNEAQ. CDR3 length equals 14 residues. V was shortened by 1 base and J by 8 bases, with 14 bases between the two germline ends. The CDR3: CASSLGLELEGYTF. The CDR3 bases are TGTGCCAGCAGCTTAGGACTCGAGTTGGAGGGCTACACCTTC. Using reference TRBV7-8 and TRBJ1-2 for the parts outside the CDR3, the full variable domain is GAGVSQSPRYKVAKRGQDVALRCDPISGHVSLFWYQQALGQGPEFLTYFQNEAQLDKSGLPSDRFFAERPEGSVSTLKIQRTQQEDSAVYLCASSLGLELEGYTFGSGTRLTVV.

With respect to this clonotype: A clone one base away is much larger, so this may be a read error. The rearrangement joins TRBV5-4 to TRBJ1-1; D is perhaps TRBD1 (6 bases). Germline V lookup: CDR1 SGHNT, CDR2 YYREEE (reference sequence). Deletions cut 1 base from V and 4 bases from J, with 23 bases between. The CDR3 length is 18 residues. CDR3 in amino acids: CASSLKGLAGEICTEAFF. The CDR3 DNA reads TGTGCCAGCAGCTTGAAAGGTTTGGCAGGGGAGATTTGCACTGAAGCTTTCTTT.

This clonotype was recorded at least ten times. The chain employs TRBV12-3 or TRBV12-4 and TRBJ1-2; D is ambiguous. The CDR3 runs to 13 residues. Trimming stripped 1 base from V and 8 bases from J, with 11 bases between. The CDR3 DNA reads TGTGCCAGCAGTTTAGGCCAGGTCTTCGGCTACACCTTC. Translation: CASSLGQVFGYTF.

This chain's CDR3 is CATSGTSGFTTPHTDTQYF. The CDR3, as DNA: TGTGCCACCAGTGGAACTAGCGGGTTCACGACGCCCCACACAGATACGCAGTATTTT. This chain joins TRBV24-1 and TRBJ2-3; 9 bases map to TRBD2. This CDR3 region has 19 residues. V dropped 5 bases and J dropped 2; count of bases not matched to a gene: 16. Germline CDR1 KGHDR, CDR2 SFDVKD.

This clonotype was counted ten times or more. The J gene is TRBJ1-5, the V gene TRBV6-5, with 12 bases identical to TRBD1. V trimming: 5 bases; J trimming: 7 bases; junction bases outside the gene matches: 6. The CDR3 totals 15 residues. Germline CDR1 is MNHEY and CDR2 is SVGAGI. CDR3 in DNA: TGTGCCAGCAGTCGGGACAGGGGGCAAAAGCAGCCCCAGCATTTT. Amino acids: CASSRDRGQKQPQHF.

This clonotype was seen a handful of times. V usage is TRBV9 and J usage is TRBJ2-2; D is undetermined. CDR3 length equals 13 residues. Trimming shortened V by 5 bases and J by 5 bases, and 10 bases separated the two germline ends. Germline loops: CDR1 SGDLS, CDR2 YYNGEE. The chain's CDR3 is CASRREVTGELFF. CDR3 coding DNA: TGTGCCAGCAGACGTGAGGTAACCGGGGAGCTGTTTTTT.

CDR3 sequence: CASSSYSGNTIYF. CDR3 in DNA: TGTGCCAGCAGCTCATACTCGGGAAACACCATATATTTT. V and J are TRBV7-3 and TRBJ1-3; D ambiguous. V was clipped by 4 bases and J by 4 bases, with 8 bases between them. Germline CDR1 and CDR2: SGHTA and FQGTGA. This CDR3 contains 13 residues.

This clonotype has a handful of counts. CDR3 in amino acids: CSAGQGIYEQYF. Written as DNA, the CDR3 is TGCAGCGCTGGACAGGGGATCTACGAGCAGTACTTC. V and J are TRBV29-1 and TRBJ2-7; 9 positions agree with TRBD1. This CDR3 is built from 12 residues. Looked up from germline, CDR1 is SQVTM and CDR2 is ANQGSEA. V trimming: 7 bases; J trimming: 3 bases; junction bases outside the gene matches: 4.